This TCR beta chain was profiled in a study of blood T cell repertoires in COVID-19. Study details: Samples of COVID-19 (acute and convalescent) were obtained from the United States, Italy and Spain. T cells, B-cell-depleted T cells, or PBMCs provided the cDNA or gDNA that served as material.

CDR3 length: 15 residues. V gave up 3 bases and J gave up 5 bases; unmatched junction bases: 3. Looked up from germline, CDR1 is KGHSH and CDR2 is LQKENI. This table comes from immunoSEQ multiplex PCR, and its TCRdb copy is limited to in-frame clones, with some not included. Of 70,000 to 80,000 clones listed, around 86% are singletons. The sequencing sample was made of peripheral blood. The sequence came from a woman aged 60-75 years with acute or convalescent COVID-19. The chain joins TRBV18 to TRBJ1-4; 10 bases map to TRBD1. The CDR3 loop reads CASSPGDRGNEKLFF. As DNA, the CDR3 is TGTGCCAGCTCACCGGGGGACAGGGGAAATGAAAAACTGTTTTTT.